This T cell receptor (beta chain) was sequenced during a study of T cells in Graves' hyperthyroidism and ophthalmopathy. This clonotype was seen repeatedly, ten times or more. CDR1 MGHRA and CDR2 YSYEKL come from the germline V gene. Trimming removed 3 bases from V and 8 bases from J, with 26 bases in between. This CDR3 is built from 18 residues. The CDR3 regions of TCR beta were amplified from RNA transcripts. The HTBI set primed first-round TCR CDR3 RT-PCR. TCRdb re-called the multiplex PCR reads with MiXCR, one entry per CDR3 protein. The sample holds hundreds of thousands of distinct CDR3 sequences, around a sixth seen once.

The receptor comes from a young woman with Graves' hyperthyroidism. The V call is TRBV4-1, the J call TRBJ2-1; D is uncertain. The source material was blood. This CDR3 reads CASSHKKFPFRIYDEQFF. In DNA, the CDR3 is TGCGCCAGCAGCCATAAGAAATTCCCCTTCCGAATCTATGATGAGCAGTTCTTC.